A single sample is the source of the 8 T cell receptor beta chains below, sequenced in a study of monozygotic twins with inflammatory bowel disease. TCRdb processed the 5' RACE reads again and assigns one entry to each CDR3 protein, with no DNA. The listing records around 200,000 distinct CDR3 sequences. Sequences were obtained from blood. The source is a human donor with ulcerative colitis or Crohn's disease, or a healthy co-twin of an affected twin (not recorded which).

This chain links TRBV12-3 or TRBV12-4 with TRBJ2-5; no DNA is available, so the TRBD1 call from TCRdb remains unchecked. The CDR3 length is 14 residues. The CDR3 protein is CASSFEGAGETQYF.

The chain joins TRBV5-1 to TRBJ2-2; TCRdb picks TRBD1, but there is no DNA to check that call. Germline-derived CDR1 and CDR2 are SGHRS and YFSETQ. This CDR3 is 13 amino acids long. Here the CDR3 reads CASSITGSGELFF.

J is TRBJ2-1 and V is TRBV9. The germline V gene has CDR1 SGDLS and CDR2 YYNGEE. The CDR3 sequence is 14 residues long. CDR3 loop: CASSPYGHYNEQFF.

CDR3 protein: CASSFWQVSEAFF. The chain carries TRBV7-9 and TRBJ1-1. This CDR3 has 13 amino acids. Germline V gene lookup returns CDR1 SEHNR and CDR2 FQNEAQ (reference sequence).

The genes are TRBV20-1 and TRBJ1-5; TCRdb proposes TRBD1, but this gene call is untestable without DNA. Germline loops: CDR1 DFQATT, CDR2 SNEGSKA (reference sequence). The CDR3 contains 16 residues. Here the CDR3 reads CSAGLTGAFSNQPQHF.

The rearrangement links TRBV6-4 to TRBJ2-1; TCRdb outputs TRBD2, but without DNA this stays unchecked. Germline CDR1 MRHNA, CDR2 SNTAGT. The CDR3 is made up of 14 amino acids. CDR3 loop: CASSDTSGGNEQFF.

The chain couples TRBV5-1 to TRBJ1-6; TCRdb picks TRBD1, but there is no DNA to check that call. Germline CDR1 reads SGHRS; CDR2 reads YFSETQ. The length of the CDR3 is 14 residues. The CDR3 loop reads CASSQTGQNSPLHF. The full variable domain, with the rest looked up from reference TRBV5-1 and TRBJ1-6, is KAGVTQTPRYLIKTRGQQVTLSCSPISGHRSVSWYQQTPGQGLQFLFEYFSETQRNKGNFPGRFSGRQFSNSRSEMNVSTLELGDSALYLCASSQTGQNSPLHFGNGTRLTVT.

J is TRBJ2-1 and V is TRBV7-3; TCRdb outputs TRBD2, but without DNA this stays unchecked. CDR1 is SGHTA, CDR2 FQGTGA, per germline. The CDR3 length is 17 residues. CDR3 region: CASSLEETSPRYNEQFF.